This T cell receptor beta chain was identified in a study of blood T cell repertoires in COVID-19. Study overall: From the United States, Italy and Spain came samples of acute and convalescent COVID-19. Sources were T cells, B-cell-depleted T cells, or PBMCs; the material itself was cDNA or gDNA.

CDR1 and CDR2 (germline): MNHEY, SVGEGT. The ends lost 5 bases at V and 8 bases at J; junction bases unmatched: 15. The CDR3 consists of 17 residues. Per the original methods: It was from reference gene primer amplification that nucleated cell counts were estimated. Repertoires were generated with immunoSEQ multiplex PCR, while TCRdb's copy carries only in-frame clones and drops some. The D gene and trimming were derived from the DNA, and the V and J assignments and clone size from that table. Among under 150,000 clones listed, around four fifths were seen once. This chain links TRBV6-2 or TRBV6-3 with TRBJ2-1, with TRBD1 matching over 10 bases. This TCR came from a man aged 70-80 years with active or convalescent COVID-19. The sequenced sample was peripheral blood. CDR3 region: CASSDRIRQGAVHEQFF. The CDR3, as DNA: TGTGCCAGCAGTGACCGAATTAGACAGGGGGCGGTTCATGAGCAGTTCTTC.